This TCR beta chain was retrieved from a study of blood T cell repertoires in COVID-19. In the study overall: Sites across the United States, Italy and Spain contributed samples from acute and convalescent COVID-19.

Authors' data handling: By means of reference gene primer amplification, nucleated cell counts were estimated. The repertoire was sequenced with immunoSEQ multiplex PCR; TCRdb's copy has only in-frame clones and lacks some. V and J calls plus clone size are reproduced from that table; the DNA served to infer D and trimming. The sample lists roughly 96,000 clones; approximately 81% were seen once. The CDR3 is 13 amino acids. The germline CDR1 and CDR2 sequences are SGHNT and YYREEE (reference sequence). The V end lost 4 bases, the J end lost 3 bases, and 8 bases lay between the germline ends. Sequencing was carried out using peripheral blood. V usage is TRBV5-4 and J usage is TRBJ1-5; D might be TRBD1 (5 bases). The clonotype comes from a man aged 55 to 70 with acute or convalescent COVID-19. The CDR3 sequence is CASSTGLNQPQHF. CDR3 in DNA: TGTGCCAGCAGCACGGGACTCAATCAGCCCCAGCATTTT.